The subject of this entry is one T cell receptor beta chain. The germline gives CDR1 MNHEY, CDR2 SMNVEV (reference sequence). V lost 6 bases and J lost 6; bases outside the gene matches: 11. The CDR3 length is 15 residues. Profiling relied on immunoSEQ multiplex PCR, and the TCRdb table lists in-frame clones only, not all of them. The data hold 40,000 to 50,000 clones, with 91% observed a single time. This sample stems from a study of T cell changes during pregnancy in multiple sclerosis. This material consisted of CD8+ T cells from peripheral blood mononuclear cells, taken after pregnancy. The TCR was taken from a female donor with multiple sclerosis, enrolled in a pregnancy study. The V gene is TRBV27, the J gene TRBJ1-3, with 7 bases aligning to TRBD1. The CDR3 coding sequence is TGTGCCAGCAGCGAGACAGGGCCTGCCCTAAACACCATATATTTT. This sequence encodes CASSETGPALNTIYF.